This T cell receptor (beta chain) was identified in a study of T-cell reconstitution after alpha-beta-depleted transplantation in children. General study findings and limits: Several hundred expanded graft clones reportedly supplied alpha-beta T cells about two months after transplant. In some patients, recipient T cells and intrathymic progenitors surviving conditioning explained high day-60 diversity. When one year had passed after transplant, most T-cell counts and diversity came from newly produced T cells.

Preparation of the TCRbeta library was carried out with unique molecular identifiers. One entry per CDR3 protein results from TCRdb running MiXCR on the PCR reads. The sample comprises 200,000 or so distinct CDR3 sequences, 8.4% of which are singletons, and about 40% rests with the top ten. The CDR3 spans 13 residues. CDR1 and CDR2 from the germline V gene are MNHNS and SASEGT. Of note for this clonotype: Its specificity is not known. Germline is not matched at one junction end, which may reflect a read error.

This receptor was identified in a male patient aged 2-10 years who had a stem cell transplant for acute myeloid leukemia, so the T cells may come from the graft donor. The chain recombines TRBV6-1 with TRBJ2-3, with D maybe TRBD1 (6 bases). This material consisted of PBMCs, mostly from graft donor cells, taken 360 days after TCRalphabeta/CD19-depleted stem cell transplant. The CDR3 reads CASQGLVTDTEYF. For the CDR3, the DNA is TGTGCCTCACAGGGTCTTGTCACAGATACGGAGTATTTT.